This T cell receptor (beta chain) was captured by sequencing in a study of T cells in Graves' hyperthyroidism and ophthalmopathy. CDR1 and CDR2 from the germline V gene are MNHEY and SMNVEV (reference sequence). J lost 4 bases, V lost 6 bases, and 7 bases had no gene match. The CDR3 runs to 14 residues. Using around 10 ml of fresh peripheral blood, PBMCs were prepared. Amplified TCR beta CDR3 regions came from RNA transcripts. HTBI primers were used for first-round RT-PCR of the TCR CDR3. TCRdb re-called the multiplex PCR reads through MiXCR, storing one row per CDR3 protein. The sample contains around 600,000 distinct CDR3 sequences, 14% of which appear only once. Many counts were recorded for this clonotype.

The V gene is TRBV27, the J gene TRBJ2-7, with 9 bases fitting TRBD2. This TCR derives from a woman younger than 30 with Graves' ophthalmopathy. Specimen: blood. The CDR3 DNA reads TGTGCCAGCAGGGGGGCGGGAGGGCCGTACGAGCAGTACTTC. Translating it yields CASRGAGGPYEQYF.